The clone carrying this TCR gamma chain was seen only a few times. What it recognizes is unknown. TCRdb lists the protein of a much larger clone for this DNA, which differs at residue 4, so this is likely a read error; the protein given here is translated from the DNA itself. The data originate from a study of γδ T cells in repeated Plasmodium falciparum infection. Turning to the study itself: The natural-infection arm compared Malian children under seasonal malaria with matched Australian children. Study results and limitations: In Vdelta2-negative, largely Vdelta1+, gammadelta repertoires, repeated controlled infections appeared to drive clonal selection waves.

This CDR3 is 13 amino acids long. Germline CDR1 EGSTGY, CDR2 YDSYTSSV. Flow sorting of PBMC yielded separate Vgamma9/Vdelta2+ and Vdelta2-negative gammadelta T cell populations for bulk repertoire analysis. TCRdb used CATT to re-call clones from the multiplex PCR reads. The repertoire includes about 30,000 gamma-chain clones, over 1.1% of them detected once, and 19% sits in the top ten. The specimen sequenced was gamma-delta T cells from blood. This receptor was taken from a pool of human donors (malaria-infected and uninfected, not separated). V and J are TRGV4 and TRGJ1 or TRGJ2. The J gene, left out of TCRdb, was set here by checking the DNA against germline. CDR3 amino acids: CATRDGPDYKKLF. The CDR3 DNA follows: TGTGCCACCCGGGATGGGCCGGATTATAAGAAACTCTTT.